The rows below give T cell receptor beta chains drawn from one sample of a study of T cell repertoires in cytomegalovirus infection. TCRdb processed the reads anew with MiXCR; each CDR3 protein has one entry. The data show more than 650,000 distinct CDR3 sequences, roughly 35% seen once. The sample comprised PBMCs. The receptors come from a human donor in good health (CMV status not recorded). Some clones in this sample may be carry-over from other donors' samples. CDR3s include the opening cysteine and the closing phenylalanine or tryptophan. The D gene is left open where the match is weak. Some rows have no size entry. The others give once, few or many, or a class for an expanded clone.

size,D,J,V,DNA,CDR3
.,.,TRBJ1-3,TRBV11-2,TGTGCCAGCAGTGGGGGACAAGGCTCTGGAAACACCATATATTTT,CASSGGQGSGNTIYF
.,.,TRBJ1-2,TRBV20-1,TGCAGTGCTAGCCCCTCGGCCTATGGCTACACCTTC,CSASPSAYGYTF
few,.,TRBJ1-1,TRBV4-1,TGCGCCAGCAGCCAAGCGAATCAGGTGGAGGGAGCTTTCTTT,CASSQANQVEGAFF
.,TRBD1,TRBJ1-4,TRBV7-6,TGTGCCAGCAGCATAACAGGGGGAACTAATGAAAAACTGTTTTTT,CASSITGGTNEKLFF
.,TRBD1,TRBJ2-2,TRBV20-1,TGCAGTGCTAGAGACTACGGACAGGCAAACACCGGGGAGCTGTTTTTT,CSARDYGQANTGELFF
few,.,TRBJ1-5,TRBV27,TGTGCCAGCAGTTTAACGGCAGGGAGTAATCAGCCCCAGCATTTT,CASSLTAGSNQPQHF
.,.,TRBJ1-5,TRBV4-1,TGCGCCAGCAGCCAAGATCTATCGGGGATTGGGACTCATAATCAGCCCCAGCATTTT,CASSQDLSGIGTHNQPQHF
.,.,TRBJ2-1,TRBV7-9,TGTGCCAGCAGCTTCTCTAGGGGAAGCTCCTACAATGAGCAGTTCTTC,CASSFSRGSSYNEQFF
few,.,TRBJ2-3,TRBV10-2,TGCGCCAGCAGTGATTCCTCAATACAGTATTTT,CASSDSSIQYF
few,TRBD1,TRBJ2-5,TRBV12-3/TRBV12-4,TGTGCCAGCAGGCTGGGACAGCAAGAAGAAGAGACCCAGTACTTC,CASRLGQQEEETQYF
.,TRBD2,TRBJ2-7,TRBV19,TGTGCCAGTATGCCCACGCGGGGAGGGTCGTACGAGCAGTACTTC,CASMPTRGGSYEQYF
many,TRBD1,TRBJ2-5,TRBV7-2,TGTGCCAGCAGCGCGCCCGGGACAGGGGGCGCGAAGACCCAGTACTTC,CASSAPGTGGAKTQYF
.,.,TRBJ2-1,TRBV4-1,TGCGCCAGCAGCGAAGAGCCCTACAATGAGCAGTTCTTC,CASSEEPYNEQFF
.,TRBD2,TRBJ2-1,TRBV4-1,TGCGCCAGCAGCCAAGAATTCCTAGCGGGGGGTTACAATGAGCAGTTCTTC,CASSQEFLAGGYNEQFF
.,.,TRBJ1-1,TRBV28,TGTGCCAGCTGGCCAGGGTTGAACACTGAAGCTTTCTTT,CASWPGLNTEAFF
few,TRBD1,TRBJ2-1,TRBV20-1,TGCAGTGCTGAAGCCAGGACAGGATACAATGAGCAGTTCTTC,CSAEARTGYNEQFF
few,.,TRBJ2-3,TRBV7-2,TGTGCCAGCAGCCCCCCTCCAGGGGCCGATACGCAGTATTTT,CASSPPPGADTQYF
.,TRBD1,TRBJ2-1,TRBV19,TGTGCCAGTAGTACCGGGACAGGGGTATGGTTCTTC,CASSTGTGVWFF
.,TRBD2,TRBJ2-5,TRBV6-6,TGTGCCAGCTGTTATAGGGAACCACTAGCGGGGGGCGGAGAGACCCAGTACTTC,CASCYREPLAGGGETQYF
many,TRBD2,TRBJ2-1,TRBV7-2,TGTGCCAGCAAGCTCGGCGGGAGGAAGTACAATGAGCAGTTCTTC,CASKLGGRKYNEQFF
many,.,TRBJ1-2,TRBV12-3/TRBV12-4,TGTGCCAGCAGCAAGACCTATGGCTACACCTTC,CASSKTYGYTF
.,.,TRBJ1-1,TRBV6-1,TGTGCCAGCCGAGGGCAGGGAGGGAAAACTGAAGCTTTCTTT,CASRGQGGKTEAFF
.,TRBD2,TRBJ2-3,TRBV6-1,TGTGCCAGCAGAATAGCTAGCGGGAGTGGCACAGATACGCAGTATTTT,CASRIASGSGTDTQYF
.,.,TRBJ2-1,TRBV4-1,TGCGCCAGCAGCCAAGACTTATCACAGGGTAATGAGCAGTTCTTC,CASSQDLSQGNEQFF
few,TRBD2,TRBJ2-5,TRBV27,TGTGCCAGCAGTCCATTTGGACTAGCGGGAGTTATCGAGACCCAGTACTTC,CASSPFGLAGVIETQYF
.,TRBD1,TRBJ1-1,TRBV28,TGTGCCAGCAGTGCAAGGGGACAGGTTAACACTGAAGCTTTCTTT,CASSARGQVNTEAFF
many,TRBD2,TRBJ2-7,TRBV7-2,TGTGCCAGCAGCTTAGACGGGACTAGCGGGAGGGCCATACAGTACTTC,CASSLDGTSGRAIQYF
.,.,TRBJ1-4,TRBV7-2,TGTGCCAGCAGCGCCGGACGAGTTGAAAAACTGTTTTTT,CASSAGRVEKLFF
many,TRBD2,TRBJ2-1,TRBV7-8,TGTGCCAGCAGCTTCGTTGGAGGAGCGGGGGTTGAGCAGTTCTTC,CASSFVGGAGVEQFF
.,.,TRBJ1-1,TRBV7-3,TGTGCCAGCAGCTCACAGGGCTATGGGACTGAAGCTTTCTTT,CASSSQGYGTEAFF
.,.,TRBJ1-4,TRBV6-6,TGTGCCAGCAGTTACTCGTGGGGGGCGGAAGCTAATGAAAAACTGTTTTTT,CASSYSWGAEANEKLFF
.,TRBD1,TRBJ1-1,TRBV5-3,TGTGCCAGCTGTACATATGGACAGGACCTCATGAACACTGAAGCTTTCTTT,CASCTYGQDLMNTEAFF
few,TRBD2,TRBJ2-2,TRBV6-6,TGTGCCAGCAGTTCTAGCGGGGGGGCTCCCGGGGAGCTGTTTTTT,CASSSSGGAPGELFF
.,TRBD2,TRBJ2-1,TRBV20-1,TGCAGTGCTAGACCGGGACCCACCAGCGGGAGAGTTTACAATGAGCAGTTCTTC,CSARPGPTSGRVYNEQFF
few,TRBD1,TRBJ2-3,TRBV7-2,TGTGCCAGCAGCTTAAGGAGACAGGGGGGCGCAGATACGCAGTATTTT,CASSLRRQGGADTQYF
many,.,TRBJ1-5,TRBV7-2,TGTGCCAGCAGCCGTATCCGAGGCAATCAGCCCCAGCATTTT,CASSRIRGNQPQHF
few,TRBD1,TRBJ2-7,TRBV7-9,TGTGCCAGCAGCCTACGGACAGGGACCTACGAGCAGTACTTC,CASSLRTGTYEQYF
.,.,TRBJ1-1,TRBV27,TGTGCCAGCAGTAAAGCAGGGGTTAGGAGCTTTAACACTGAAGCTTTCTTT,CASSKAGVRSFNTEAFF
.,.,TRBJ2-1,TRBV6-2/TRBV6-3,TGTGCCAGCAGCTCGACTAGTAACATAGGACGGTACAATGAGCAGTTCTTC,CASSSTSNIGRYNEQFF
.,.,TRBJ2-1,TRBV12-3/TRBV12-4,TGTGCCAGCAGTTTAAAGGGGGGCCATGAGCAGTTCTTC,CASSLKGGHEQFF
few,.,TRBJ1-4,TRBV10-3,TGTGCCATCAGTGAGGCAGGGAGTGAAAAACTGTTTTTT,CAISEAGSEKLFF
.,TRBD1,TRBJ1-5,TRBV7-6,TGTGCCAGCAGCTCGAGGACAGGGACGAATCAGCCCCAGCATTTT,CASSSRTGTNQPQHF
.,.,TRBJ1-1,TRBV5-1,TGCGCCAGCAGCTCCGCGGGGGGGGTCACTGAAGCTTTCTTT,CASSSAGGVTEAFF
few,.,TRBJ2-3,TRBV27,TGTGCCAGCAGTTTATACCTACAGAGCACAGATACGCAGTATTTT,CASSLYLQSTDTQYF
few,.,TRBJ1-4,TRBV12-3/TRBV12-4,TGTGCCAGCAGTTTCTGGCTGACAGTGCCTAATGAAAAACTGTTTTTT,CASSFWLTVPNEKLFF
few,.,TRBJ2-2,TRBV7-2,TGTGCCAGCAGCTTTCAGGTTTCCGGGGAGCTGTTTTTT,CASSFQVSGELFF
.,.,TRBJ1-5,TRBV15,TGTGCCACCAGCAGAGGGGGAAACCGAGCCCAGCATTTT,CATSRGGNRAQHF
.,.,TRBJ2-3,TRBV12-3/TRBV12-4,TGTGCCAGCAGTTTATCTTCCGGGGGACACACAGATACGCAGTATTTT,CASSLSSGGHTDTQYF
few,.,TRBJ2-7,TRBV25-1,TGTGCCAGCAGTGAGATGGTGACCTACGAGCAGTACTTC,CASSEMVTYEQYF
.,.,TRBJ2-2,TRBV12-3/TRBV12-4,TGTGCCAGCAGTTTAGTTAGAGTCAGATCAACCGGGGAGCTGTTTTTT,CASSLVRVRSTGELFF
.,TRBD2,TRBJ2-1,TRBV19,TGTGCCAGTAGTACGCGGGGGGGCCTCAGGGAGCAGTTCTTC,CASSTRGGLREQFF
few,TRBD1,TRBJ1-5,TRBV28,TGTGCCAGCAGTTTTAAGGACAGGAGAAATAGCAATCAGCCCCAGCATTTT,CASSFKDRRNSNQPQHF
.,.,TRBJ2-3,TRBV7-6,TGTGCCAGCAGCTTATTTGGGGGCATGGGTACAGATACGCAGTATTTT,CASSLFGGMGTDTQYF
.,TRBD1,TRBJ1-6,TRBV7-2,TGTGCCAGCAGCCCTACCGGGACAGGGCTGAATAATTCACCCCTCCACTTT,CASSPTGTGLNNSPLHF
.,TRBD2,TRBJ2-7,TRBV28,TGTGCCAGCAGCACGGGACTAGCGGGGGGCTACGAGCAGTACTTC,CASSTGLAGGYEQYF
.,TRBD2,TRBJ2-3,TRBV12-3/TRBV12-4,TGTGCCAGCAGTCCTCTAGCGGTAGTACGGTTAAGGTGGGATACGCAGTATTTT,CASSPLAVVRLRWDTQYF
.,TRBD1,TRBJ1-1,TRBV19,TGTGCCAGTAGTTCGGACAGGGGACCGAAGGACACTGAAGCTTTCTTT,CASSSDRGPKDTEAFF
few,.,TRBJ1-2,TRBV4-1,TGCGCCAGCAGCCAAGGTATTGGGAGTAACTATGGCTACACCTTC,CASSQGIGSNYGYTF